The 20 T cell receptor beta chains in this list originate from one sample, sequenced in a study of blood T cell repertoires in COVID-19. Assay used: immunoSEQ multiplex PCR; TCRdb lists only in-frame clones, some missing. The table has about 330,000 clones, 85% seen once. Sequences were obtained from peripheral blood. The receptor source for this set is a human donor in a cohort sampled during active COVID-19.

The chain has TRBV19 and TRBJ2-1; the match to TRBD2 covers 8 bases. The CDR3 contains 14 residues. The germline gives CDR1 LNHDA, CDR2 SQIVND (reference sequence). V was pared by 7 bases and J by 5 bases, with 7 bases of the junction left unmatched. The CDR3 nucleotides read TGTGCCAGTATAGGGACTAGGGGTGACAATGAGCAGTTCTTC. This translates into CASIGTRGDNEQFF.

The chain uses TRBV4-1 and TRBJ1-2, with D uncertain. V lost 0 bases and J lost 1, with 6 bases in between. The CDR3 spans 14 residues. Germline CDR1 and CDR2: MGHRA and YSYEKL. The CDR3 loop is CASSQDVFNYGYTF. DNA for the CDR3: TGCGCCAGCAGCCAAGACGTCTTTAACTATGGCTACACCTTC.

The genes are TRBV6-5 and TRBJ2-1; 8 bases fit TRBD2. The CDR3 has 14 amino acids. The germline CDR1 and CDR2 sequences are MNHEY and SVGAGI. Trimming at V came to 6 bases and at J to 4 bases, leaving 5 bases not matched to a gene. DNA for the CDR3: TGTGCCAGCAGGTCGGGGGGGCCTTACAATGAGCAGTTCTTC. Amino acid sequence: CASRSGGPYNEQFF.

Here the CDR3 DNA reads TGTGCCAGCAGCTTAGTTGACAGGGCTATAAACTATGGCTACACCTTC. This translates into CASSLVDRAINYGYTF. V and J are TRBV7-8 and TRBJ1-2; 7 bases match TRBD1. Germline CDR1 SGHVS, CDR2 FQNEAQ. The CDR3 contains 16 residues. With 1 base clipped from V and 2 bases from J, the junction kept 7 bases outside the gene matches.

This chain joins TRBV6-5 and TRBJ1-1, with a possible D match to TRBD1 (5 bases). In germline, CDR1 is MNHEY, CDR2 SVGAGI. The V end was cut by 8 bases, the J end by 5 bases, with 12 bases between. This CDR3 is built from 12 residues. The CDR3 bases are TGTGCCAGCGCCTGGGGGGGGACTGAAGCTTTCTTT. Its translation is CASAWGGTEAFF.

The V and J genes are TRBV5-5 and TRBJ2-1, with D possibly TRBD1 on 6 matching bases. CDR1 is SGHKS and CDR2 is YYEKEE in the germline V gene (reference sequence). The CDR3 has 15 residues. V was shortened by 9 bases and J by 0 bases, with 16 bases between the two germline ends. Written as DNA, the CDR3 is TGTGCCACTACAACCCGGGACACCTCCTACAATGAGCAGTTCTTC. Protein: CATTTRDTSYNEQFF.

This chain connects TRBV7-2 to TRBJ2-7, with 9 bases identical to TRBD1. The ends lost 5 bases at V and 6 bases at J; junction bases unmatched: 11. There are 15 residues in the CDR3. The V gene's germline CDR1 is SGHTA and CDR2 FQGNSA. CDR3 in DNA: TGTGCCAGCAGCAGGTTTGGGACAGGGAAGGGCGAGCAGTACTTC. Encoded protein: CASSRFGTGKGEQYF.

V is TRBV7-8 and J is TRBJ2-3; 8 nucleotides align to TRBD2. Losses at the gene ends were 4 bases for V and 2 bases for J; bases not matched to a gene: 2. The CDR3 is 14 amino acids. Germline CDR1 is SGHVS and CDR2 is FQNEAQ. CDR3 region: CASSSGGNTDTQYF. The DNA for the CDR3 is TGTGCCAGCAGCTCGGGGGGGAACACAGATACGCAGTATTTT.

The chain is built from TRBV2 and TRBJ1-4, with TRBD1 identical over 7 bases. Germline CDR1 SNHLY, CDR2 FYNNEI. Germline trimming cut 7 bases from V and 5 bases from J; bases unmatched to any gene: 7. The length of the CDR3 is 14 residues. The CDR3 DNA is TGTGCCAGCAATTTCAGGGGGGTCAATGAAAAACTGTTTTTT. Amino acid sequence: CASNFRGVNEKLFF.

This clone has more than one count but fewer than ten. The CDR3 nucleotides read TGTGCCAGCTCCTCGCGACGGACAGTACACACTGAAGCTTTCTTT. Amino acid sequence: CASSSRRTVHTEAFF. V is TRBV7-8 and J is TRBJ1-1; TRBD1 might be the D (6 bases). This CDR3 contains 15 residues. Trimming removed 8 bases at V and 3 bases at J, with 19 bases between. Germline assignment: CDR1 SGHVS and CDR2 FQNEAQ.

The V and J genes are TRBV6-5 and TRBJ2-3; the match to TRBD2 covers 8 bases. V shed 7 bases, J shed 2 bases, and the junction held 5 bases outside the gene matches. The CDR3 is 14 amino acids. The V gene's germline CDR1 is MNHEY and CDR2 SVGAGI. The CDR3 here is CASKGAGDTDTQYF. The CDR3 nucleotides read TGTGCCAGCAAGGGAGCGGGGGACACAGATACGCAGTATTTT.

This clone came up once. The V gene is TRBV5-5, the J gene TRBJ1-1; TRBD1 agrees at 12 bases. Germline V gives CDR1 SGHKS, CDR2 YYEKEE (reference sequence). V trimming: 4 bases; J trimming: 1 base; junction bases outside the gene matches: 8. CDR3 length: 17 amino acids. The CDR3: CASSPGQGAIGNTEAFF. In DNA form, the CDR3 reads TGTGCCAGCAGCCCGGGACAGGGGGCGATTGGGAACACTGAAGCTTTCTTT.

The genes are TRBV27 and TRBJ1-5; 9 bases map to TRBD1. The germline V gene encodes CDR1 MNHEY and CDR2 SMNVEV (reference sequence). The CDR3 is made up of 16 amino acids. The V gene end was trimmed by 5 bases and the J gene end by 6 bases; junction bases not matched to a gene: 11. The CDR3 DNA reads TGTGCCAGCAGTCCATATCAACTACAGGGGGCTCAGCCCCAGCATTTT. This sequence encodes CASSPYQLQGAQPQHF.

As to this clone: The sample has other DNA sequences that encode this CDR3 too. This chain joins TRBV7-3 and TRBJ2-3, with 8 bases fitting TRBD2. Per the germline V gene, CDR1 is SGHTA and CDR2 is FQGTGA. The CDR3 covers 16 residues. J lost 0 bases, V lost 3 bases, and 5 bases had no gene match. The CDR3 loop is CASSLRAGGSTDTQYF. The CDR3 DNA reads as TGTGCCAGCAGCTTGCGTGCGGGGGGAAGCACAGATACGCAGTATTTT.

This clone was detected only a few times. This chain joins TRBV18 and TRBJ2-7; D unresolved. Between the trimmed V and J ends, which lost 2 bases and 3 bases, there was a span of 26 bases. There are 19 residues in the CDR3. Germline CDR1 reads KGHSH; CDR2 reads LQKENI. The CDR3 bases are TGTGCCAGCTCACCATCAGATACGATTACCACCCCCCCGTTCTACGAGCAGTACTTC. It translates to CASSPSDTITTPPFYEQYF.

The rearrangement uses TRBV6-5 and TRBJ1-5, with 9 bases aligning to TRBD1. The germline V gene has CDR1 MNHEY and CDR2 SVGAGI. The CDR3 is 15 residues long. The trim removed 6 bases at V and 3 bases at J, leaving 6 bases unmatched. The CDR3 here is CASSRDRADNQPQHF. CDR3 in DNA: TGTGCCAGCAGCCGGGACAGGGCCGACAATCAGCCCCAGCATTTT.

V and J are TRBV18 and TRBJ1-4; D is perhaps TRBD1 (5 bases). Trimming took off 3 bases at V and 4 bases at J, with 12 bases between the two ends. Germline CDR1 is KGHSH and CDR2 is LQKENI. The CDR3 contains 15 residues. This chain's CDR3 is CASSPGGSGNEKLFF. The CDR3 coding sequence is TGTGCCAGCTCACCGGGGGGATCGGGTAATGAAAAACTGTTTTTT.

In DNA, the CDR3 is TGTGCCAGCAGCGTACAGGGGGATTCACCCCTCCACTTT. Amino acids: CASSVQGDSPLHF. The rearrangement joins TRBV9 to TRBJ1-6; TRBD1 agrees at 7 bases. V lost 1 base, J lost 8 bases, and 0 bases stayed unmatched. The CDR3 is made up of 13 amino acids. Germline V gene data show CDR1 as SGDLS and CDR2 as YYNGEE.

V and J are TRBV29-1 and TRBJ2-3; a weak D match, TRBD1 (6 bases). Per germline, CDR1 SQVTM and CDR2 ANQGSEA. CDR3 length equals 14 residues. Trimming stripped 1 base from V and 0 bases from J, with 8 bases between. The CDR3 sequence is CSVEGTGSTDTQYF. CDR3 nucleotides: TGCAGCGTTGAAGGAACAGGGAGCACAGATACGCAGTATTTT.

This chain connects TRBV6-5 to TRBJ1-2, with D unclear. Per the germline V gene, CDR1 is MNHEY and CDR2 is SVGAGI. V was trimmed by 4 bases and J by 2 bases, leaving 8 bases between them. The CDR3 is made up of 13 amino acids. The CDR3 reads CASSFEANYGYTF. Here the CDR3 DNA reads TGTGCCAGCAGTTTCGAGGCCAACTATGGCTACACCTTC.